A single sample gave rise to the 13 T cell receptor beta chains below, sequenced in a study of blood T cell repertoires in COVID-19. The protocol was immunoSEQ multiplex PCR, while the TCRdb copy is restricted to in-frame clones and leaves out a portion. The sample shows 90,000 to 100,000 clones, 81% of them seen only once. Material for sequencing was peripheral blood. All receptors come from a woman of 80 years or more with acute or convalescent COVID-19.

This chain joins TRBV6-6 and TRBJ1-5; TRBD1 aligns across 10 bases. This CDR3 comprises 15 residues. Germline V gene sequence: CDR1 MNHNY, CDR2 SVGAGI (reference sequence). V trimming: 5 bases; J trimming: 1 base; junction bases outside the gene matches: 2. CDR3 DNA sequence: TGTGCCAGCAGTGGGGGACAGGGGAGCAATCAGCCCCAGCATTTT. It codes for CASSGGQGSNQPQHF.

The rearrangement joins TRBV27 to TRBJ1-1; no definite D call. The CDR3 is 15 residues long. Germline assignment: CDR1 MNHEY and CDR2 SMNVEV (reference sequence). V gave up 5 bases and J gave up 1 base, with 14 bases separating them. The CDR3 DNA follows: TGTGCCAGCAGTCTCGGACTGGCATCGAACACTGAAGCTTTCTTT. This gives the protein CASSLGLASNTEAFF.

This clone appeared once. The chain carries TRBV18 and TRBJ2-7; 11 bases agree with TRBD1. Germline values: CDR1 KGHSH, CDR2 LQKENI. V was pared by 3 bases and J by 2 bases, with 3 bases of the junction left unmatched. The CDR3 contains 15 residues. This CDR3 reads CASSPGQGAAYEQYV. CDR3 coding DNA: TGTGCCAGCTCACCCGGACAGGGGGCGGCCTACGAGCAGTACGTC.

The rearrangement links TRBV21-1 to TRBJ1-4. TRBV21-1 is annotated as a pseudogene. The CDR3 sequence is 16 residues long. The CDR3 coding sequence is TGTGCCAGCAGCAAAGGAACCGGGGGGCTGGATGAAAAACTGTTTTTT. Encoded protein: CASSKGTGGLDEKLFF.

The J gene is TRBJ2-1, the V gene TRBV11-2; 11 nucleotides match TRBD2. The CDR3 is made up of 15 amino acids. Germline V gene sequence: CDR1 SGHAT, CDR2 FQNNGV. The trim removed 5 bases at V and 7 bases at J, leaving 7 bases unmatched. CDR3 protein: CASSGSGGARNEQFF. CDR3 nucleotides: TGTGCCAGCAGCGGTAGCGGGGGGGCAAGGAATGAGCAGTTCTTC.

This clone was seen a single time. V is TRBV19 and J is TRBJ2-3; D is perhaps TRBD1 (5 bases). The germline gives CDR1 LNHDA, CDR2 SQIVND (reference sequence). Trimming cost V 3 bases and J 0 bases, with 10 bases left between them. CDR3 size: 15 residues. This CDR3 reads CASSIGQGSTDTQYF. DNA of the CDR3: TGTGCCAGTAGTATCGGGCAGGGCAGCACAGATACGCAGTATTTT.

The V call is TRBV3-1 (or the pseudogene TRBV3-2), the J call TRBJ2-1; 7 bases fit TRBD2. Losses at the gene ends were 3 bases for V and 9 bases for J; bases not matched to a gene: 8. The germline V gene has CDR1 LGHDT and CDR2 YNNKEL (reference sequence). The CDR3 length is 14 residues. CDR3 protein: CASSQRGGVSEQFF. The CDR3 nucleotides read TGTGCCAGCAGCCAGAGGGGAGGGGTCAGTGAGCAGTTCTTC.

V is TRBV6-2 or TRBV6-3 and J is TRBJ1-1; 8 positions match TRBD1. This CDR3 spans 14 amino acids. The germline gives CDR1 MNHEY, CDR2 SVGEGT. J gave up 8 bases and V 6 bases, and 11 bases lay outside the gene matches. The CDR3 nucleotides are TGTGCCAGCAGCGACCGCAGGGGGCGGGGCGAAGCTTTCTTT. Translation gives CASSDRRGRGEAFF.

The V call is TRBV6-1, the J call TRBJ1-1; 12 nucleotides agree with TRBD1. The CDR3 has 16 amino acids. Trimming cost V 4 bases and J 5 bases; bases outside gene matches: 8. Germline assignment: CDR1 MNHNS and CDR2 SASEGT. CDR3 loop: CASSVGTGGGYTEAFF. In DNA, the CDR3 is TGTGCCAGCAGTGTCGGGACAGGGGGCGGTTATACTGAAGCTTTCTTT.

The chain combines TRBV24-1 with TRBJ2-2; 9 nucleotides match TRBD1. CDR1 is KGHDR, CDR2 SFDVKD, per germline. The ends lost 7 bases at V and 3 bases at J; junction bases unmatched: 2. The CDR3 consists of 14 residues. The CDR3 DNA reads as TGTGCCACCAGGGGGGACAGGGACACCGGGGAGCTGTTTTTT. Protein product: CATRGDRDTGELFF.

In the case of this clone: One end of the junction fails to match germline, which may point to a read error. This chain connects TRBV19 to TRBJ2-4; TRBD1 might be the D (5 bases). Germline CDR1 LNHDA, CDR2 SQIVND (reference sequence). This CDR3 has 15 residues. The CDR3, as DNA: TGCAGCTCAGGGTGGACGGAGACGGCCAAAAACATTCAGTACTTC. It encodes CSSGWTETAKNIQYF.

This clone was detected once. The gene calls are TRBV9 and TRBJ2-3; D may be TRBD2 (7 bases). CDR3 length: 15 amino acids. Germline CDR1 reads SGDLS; CDR2 reads YYNGEE. V lost 2 bases and J lost 6, with 16 bases in between. CDR3 region: CASSVIGGAGDTQYF. For the CDR3, the DNA is TGTGCCAGCAGCGTGATTGGGGGGGCTGGGGATACGCAGTATTTT. The entire variable domain, with the rest obtained from reference TRBV9 and TRBJ2-3, is as follows: DSGVTQTPKHLITATGQRVTLRCSPRSGDLSVYWYQQSLDQGLQFLIQYYNGEERAKGNILERFSAQQFPDLHSELNLSSLELGDSALYFCASSVIGGAGDTQYFGPGTRLTVL.

This clone was seen just once. The chain recombines TRBV6-1 with TRBJ1-3, with 10 bases matching TRBD1. With V trimmed by 5 bases and J by 8 bases, 3 bases remained unmatched. The CDR3 has 13 residues. In germline, CDR1 is MNHNS, CDR2 SASEGT. The CDR3 DNA sequence: TGTGCCAGCAGTTATGGGACAGGGGACACCATATATTTT. Its translation is CASSYGTGDTIYF.